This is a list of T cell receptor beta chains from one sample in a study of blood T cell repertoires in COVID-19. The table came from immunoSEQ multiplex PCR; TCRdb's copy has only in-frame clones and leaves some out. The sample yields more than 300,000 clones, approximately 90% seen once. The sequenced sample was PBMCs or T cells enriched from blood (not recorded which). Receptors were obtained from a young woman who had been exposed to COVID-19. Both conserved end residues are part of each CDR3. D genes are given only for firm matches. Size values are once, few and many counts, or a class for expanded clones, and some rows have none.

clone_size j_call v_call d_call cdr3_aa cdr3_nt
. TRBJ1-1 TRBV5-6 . CASSLTPNTEAFF TGTGCCAGCAGCCTGACACCAAACACTGAAGCTTTCTTT
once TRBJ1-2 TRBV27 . CASWAGDNLRGYTF TGTGCCAGTTGGGCAGGGGATAACTTGCGTGGCTACACCTTC
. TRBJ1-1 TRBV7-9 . CASSLQGITEAFF TGTGCCAGCAGCTTGCAGGGGATTACTGAAGCTTTCTTT
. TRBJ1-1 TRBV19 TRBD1 CASSPGQGRLNTEAFF TGTGCCAGTAGTCCGGGACAGGGGCGACTGAACACTGAAGCTTTCTTT
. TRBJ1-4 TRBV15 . CATSPRQNEKLFF TGTGCCACCAGCCCTCGACAGAATGAAAAACTGTTTTTT
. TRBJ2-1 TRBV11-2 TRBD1 CASSHPTGTAYNEQFF TGTGCCAGCAGCCACCCGACTGGGACAGCGTACAATGAGCAGTTCTTC
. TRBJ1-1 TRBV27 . CASSTGRVNTEAFF TGTGCCAGCAGTACGGGGAGGGTGAACACTGAAGCTTTCTTT
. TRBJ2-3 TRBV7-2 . CASSLAGRGPDTQYF TGTGCCAGCAGCTTAGCGGGCCGAGGGCCAGATACGCAGTATTTT
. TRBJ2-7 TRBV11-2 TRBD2 CASSVSGLAGGQYF TGTGCCAGCAGCGTCTCGGGACTAGCGGGGGGGCAGTACTTC
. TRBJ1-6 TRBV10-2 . CASGRQPRPNSPLHF TGCGCCAGCGGAAGACAGCCACGTCCTAATTCACCCCTCCACTTT
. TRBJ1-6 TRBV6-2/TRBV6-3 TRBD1 CASSYVDRGNSPLHF TGTGCCAGCAGTTACGTGGACAGGGGTAATTCACCCCTCCACTTT
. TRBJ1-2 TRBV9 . CASSTVDLYGYTF TGTGCCAGCAGCACAGTCGACCTCTATGGCTACACCTTC
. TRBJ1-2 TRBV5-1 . CASSFGGDYGYTF TGCGCCAGCAGCTTTGGGGGGGACTATGGCTACACCTTC
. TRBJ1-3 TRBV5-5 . CASSLAGGASGNTIYF TGTGCCAGCAGCTTGGCCGGGGGAGCCTCTGGAAACACCATATATTTT
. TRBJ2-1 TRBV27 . CASSFTVYNEQFF TGTGCCAGCAGTTTCACAGTCTACAATGAGCAGTTCTTC
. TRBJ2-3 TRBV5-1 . CASSLQGSTDTQYF TGCGCCAGCAGCTTGCAGGGGAGCACAGATACGCAGTATTTT
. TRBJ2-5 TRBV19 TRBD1 CASSIRGDSAGTQYF TGTGCCAGTAGTATCCGAGGGGACAGTGCAGGGACCCAGTACTTC
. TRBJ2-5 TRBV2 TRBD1 CASVRTGGETQYF TGTGCCAGCGTGAGGACAGGGGGAGAGACCCAGTACTTC
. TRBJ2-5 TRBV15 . CATSRDRSLSVQTQYF TGTGCCACCAGCAGAGATCGCTCGCTATCGGTCCAGACCCAGTACTTC
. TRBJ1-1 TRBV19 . CASRPGWNMNTEAFF TGTGCCAGTAGGCCCGGGTGGAACATGAACACTGAAGCTTTCTTT
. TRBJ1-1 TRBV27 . CASSILGAADRNTEAFF .
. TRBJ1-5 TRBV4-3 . CASSQAPREGPQHF TGCGCCAGCAGCCAAGCGCCCCGTGAGGGGCCCCAGCATTTT
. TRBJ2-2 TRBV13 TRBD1 CASSLGLWTGGSTGELFF TGTGCCAGCAGCTTAGGCCTATGGACAGGGGGAAGCACCGGGGAGCTGTTTTTT
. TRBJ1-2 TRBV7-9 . CASSSLGHNSPGGYTF TGTGCCAGCAGCTCACTGGGACACAATTCTCCGGGGGGCTACACCTTC
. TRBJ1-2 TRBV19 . CASSMSRDNIYGYTF TGTGCCAGTAGTATGTCCAGGGATAACATCTATGGCTACACCTTC
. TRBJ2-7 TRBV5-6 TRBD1 CASSLAGQGVPYEQYF TGTGCCAGCAGCTTGGCGGGACAGGGGGTCCCCTACGAGCAGTACTTC
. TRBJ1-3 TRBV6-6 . CASSWTVSGNTIYF TGTGCCAGCAGTTGGACAGTCTCTGGAAACACCATATATTTT
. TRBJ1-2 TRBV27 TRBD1 CASSLMNRGPSYGYTF TGTGCCAGCAGCTTGATGAACAGGGGCCCCTCCTATGGCTACACCTTC
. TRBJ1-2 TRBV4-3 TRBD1 CASSHETPDRAWGYTF TGCGCCAGCAGCCATGAGACCCCGGACAGGGCTTGGGGCTACACCTTC
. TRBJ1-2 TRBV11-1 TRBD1 CASSSDRGYGYTF TGTGCCAGCAGCTCGGACAGGGGATATGGCTACACCTTC
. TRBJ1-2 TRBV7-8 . CASSLFLAGDYGYTF TGTGCCAGCAGCTTATTCCTGGCAGGGGACTATGGCTACACCTTC
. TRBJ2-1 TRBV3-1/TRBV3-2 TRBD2 CASSHPGLAGPSYNEQFF TGTGCCAGCAGCCATCCCGGACTAGCGGGCCCTTCCTACAATGAGCAGTTCTTC
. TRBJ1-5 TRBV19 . CASSATGVSNQPQHF TGTGCCAGTAGCGCGACGGGGGTTAGCAATCAGCCCCAGCATTTT
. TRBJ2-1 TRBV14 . CASRAAGPGRNEQFF TGTGCCAGCAGAGCAGCGGGCCCCGGTAGGAATGAGCAGTTCTTC
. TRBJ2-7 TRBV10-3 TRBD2 CAISGRGGSYEQYF TGTGCCATCAGTGGACGGGGGGGGAGCTACGAGCAGTACTTC
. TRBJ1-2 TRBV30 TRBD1 CAWNRLTGNGYTF TGTGCCTGGAATCGCCTGACAGGGAATGGCTACACCTTC
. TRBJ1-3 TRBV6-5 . CASSGQSGNTIYF TGTGCCAGCTCTGGACAGTCTGGAAACACCATATATTTT
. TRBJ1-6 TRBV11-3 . CAPRVGTSNSPLHF TGTGCCCCCAGGGTCGGGACATCCAATTCACCCCTCCACTTT
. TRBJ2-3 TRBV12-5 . CASGLFSLTDTQYF TGTGCTAGTGGACTCTTTTCGTTGACAGATACGCAGTATTTT
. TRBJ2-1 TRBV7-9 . CASSPKAGSSYNEQFF TGTGCCAGCAGTCCCAAAGCAGGAAGCTCCTACAATGAGCAGTTCTTC
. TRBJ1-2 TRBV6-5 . CASTGRVGTNIGYTF TGTGCCAGCACGGGAAGGGTTGGCACTAATATAGGCTACACCTTC
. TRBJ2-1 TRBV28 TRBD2 CASSGAPGLAGGRSYNEQFF TGTGCCAGCAGCGGGGCTCCGGGACTAGCGGGGGGCCGCTCCTACAATGAGCAGTTCTTC
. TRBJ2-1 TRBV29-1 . CSVGHNEQFF TGCAGCGTTGGGCACAATGAGCAGTTCTTC
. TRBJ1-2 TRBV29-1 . CSVEVTTYGYTF TGCAGCGTTGAAGTTACTACCTATGGCTACACCTTC
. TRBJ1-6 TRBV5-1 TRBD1 CASSSSGQGNFRSPLHF TGCGCCAGCAGCTCATCGGGACAGGGGAATTTCAGGTCACCCCTCCACTTT
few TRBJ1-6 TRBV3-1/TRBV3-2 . CASSPRHNSPLHF TGTGCCAGCAGCCCCCGACACAATTCACCCCTCCACTTT
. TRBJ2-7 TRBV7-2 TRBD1 CASSLTTGPSYEQYF TGTGCCAGCAGCCTGACGACAGGGCCCTCCTACGAGCAGTACTTC
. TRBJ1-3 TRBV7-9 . CASSSKRDWPYSGNTIYF TGTGCCAGCAGCTCTAAACGGGACTGGCCTTACTCTGGAAACACCATATATTTT
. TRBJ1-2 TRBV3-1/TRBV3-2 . CASSQEGTGRLYGYTF TGTGCCAGCAGCCAAGAGGGAACAGGGCGACTCTATGGCTACACCTTC
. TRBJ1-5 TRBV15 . CATSRDRAGAWPQHF TGTGCCACCAGCAGAGATAGAGCAGGGGCTTGGCCCCAGCATTTT
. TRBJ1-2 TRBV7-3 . CASSPSAQNYGYTF TGTGCCAGCAGCCCCTCCGCACAGAACTATGGCTACACCTTC
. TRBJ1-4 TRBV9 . CASSAVRGATNEKLFF TGTGCCAGCAGCGCCGTCCGGGGAGCAACTAATGAAAAACTGTTTTTT
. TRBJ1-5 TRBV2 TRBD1 CASSPGTGEQPQHF TGTGCCAGCAGCCCTGGGACAGGGGAACAGCCCCAGCATTTT
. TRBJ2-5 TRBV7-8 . CASSTSREETQYF TGTGCCAGCAGCACTAGTCGGGAGGAGACCCAGTACTTC
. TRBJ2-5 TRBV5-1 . CASSFGSGETQYF TGCGCCAGCAGCTTCGGGTCCGGGGAGACCCAGTACTTC
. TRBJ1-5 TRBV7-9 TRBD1 CASSCRDRGQRNQPQHF TGTGCCAGCAGCTGCCGGGACAGGGGGCAAAGAAATCAGCCCCAGCATTTT
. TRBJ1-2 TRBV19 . CASSIRHREHNYGYTF TGTGCCAGTAGTATAAGGCACAGGGAACATAACTATGGCTACACCTTC
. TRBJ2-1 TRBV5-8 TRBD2 CASSLGSSGKNEQFF TGTGCCAGCAGCTTGGGGTCTAGCGGGAAGAATGAGCAGTTCTTC
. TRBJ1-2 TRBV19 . CASSIENRKYYGYTF TGTGCCAGTAGTATAGAAAACAGAAAATACTATGGCTACACCTTC
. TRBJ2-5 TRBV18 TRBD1 CASSLRTGEETQYF TGTGCCAGCTCACTCAGGACAGGGGAAGAGACCCAGTACTTC